This T cell receptor beta chain was recorded in a study of blood T cell repertoires in COVID-19. This clone was counted between two and nine times. The assay was immunoSEQ multiplex PCR, and TCRdb's table has in-frame clones only and misses some. Here the sample spans a few hundred thousand clones, roughly 85% being singletons. The sequencing input was peripheral blood. The sequence came from a middle-aged man with active or convalescent COVID-19.

The CDR3 sequence: CASSKGNSGYTF. As DNA, the CDR3 is TGTGCCAGCAGCAAAGGAAACTCCGGCTACACCTTC. The rearrangement joins TRBV21-1 to TRBJ1-2. TRBV21-1 is annotated as a pseudogene. The CDR3 extends over 12 amino acids.